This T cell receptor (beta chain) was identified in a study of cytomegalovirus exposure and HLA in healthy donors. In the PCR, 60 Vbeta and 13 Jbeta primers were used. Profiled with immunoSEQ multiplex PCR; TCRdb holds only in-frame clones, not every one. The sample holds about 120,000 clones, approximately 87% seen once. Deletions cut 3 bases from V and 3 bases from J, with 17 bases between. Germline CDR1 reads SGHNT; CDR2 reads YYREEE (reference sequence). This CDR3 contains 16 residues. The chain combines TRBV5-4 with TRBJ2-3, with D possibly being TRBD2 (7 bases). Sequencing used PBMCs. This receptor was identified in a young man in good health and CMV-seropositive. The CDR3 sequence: CASSWGGGAVTDTQYF. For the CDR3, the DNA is TGTGCCAGCAGCTGGGGTGGGGGGGCCGTTACAGATACGCAGTATTTT. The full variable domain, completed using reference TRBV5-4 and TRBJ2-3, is ETGVTQSPTHLIKTRGQQVTLRCSSQSGHNTVSWYQQALGQGPQFIFQYYREEENGRGNFPPRFSGLQFPNYSSELNVNALELDDSALYLCASSWGGGAVTDTQYFGPGTRLTVL.